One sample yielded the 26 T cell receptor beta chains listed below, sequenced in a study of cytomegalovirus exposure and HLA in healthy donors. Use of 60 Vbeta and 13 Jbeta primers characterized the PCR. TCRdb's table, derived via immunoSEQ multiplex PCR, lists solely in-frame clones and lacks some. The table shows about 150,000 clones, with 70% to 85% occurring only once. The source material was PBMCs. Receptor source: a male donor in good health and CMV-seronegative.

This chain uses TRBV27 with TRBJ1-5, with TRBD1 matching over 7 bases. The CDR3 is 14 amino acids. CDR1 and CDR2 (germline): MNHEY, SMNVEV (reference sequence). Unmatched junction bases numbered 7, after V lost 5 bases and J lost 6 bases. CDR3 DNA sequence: TGTGCCAGCAGTCCTAGACAGGGAAGTCAGCCCCAGCATTTT. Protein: CASSPRQGSQPQHF.

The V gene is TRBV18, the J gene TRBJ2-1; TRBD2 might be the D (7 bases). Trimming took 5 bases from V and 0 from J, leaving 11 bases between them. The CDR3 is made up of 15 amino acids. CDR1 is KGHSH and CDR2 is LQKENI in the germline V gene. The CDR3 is CASSAGANSYNEQFF. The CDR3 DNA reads TGTGCCAGCTCAGCGGGGGCCAACTCCTACAATGAGCAGTTCTTC.

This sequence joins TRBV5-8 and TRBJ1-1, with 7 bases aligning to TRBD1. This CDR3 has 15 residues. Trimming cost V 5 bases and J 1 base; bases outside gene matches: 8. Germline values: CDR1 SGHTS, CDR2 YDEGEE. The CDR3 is CASRDRRNGNTEAFF. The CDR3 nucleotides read TGTGCCAGCAGGGACAGGAGGAATGGGAACACTGAAGCTTTCTTT.

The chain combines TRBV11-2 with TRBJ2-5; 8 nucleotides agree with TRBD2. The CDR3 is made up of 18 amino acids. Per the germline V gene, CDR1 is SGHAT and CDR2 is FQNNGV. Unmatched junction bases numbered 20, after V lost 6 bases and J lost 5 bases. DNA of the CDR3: TGTGCCAGCAGAGTTCGGGGGAGGGTAGCGGGATTGGGGGAGACCCAGTACTTC. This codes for CASRVRGRVAGLGETQYF. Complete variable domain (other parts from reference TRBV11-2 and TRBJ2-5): EAGVAQSPRYKIIEKRQSVAFWCNPISGHATLYWYQQILGQGPKLLIQFQNNGVVDDSQLPKDRFSAERLKGVDSTLKIQPAKLEDSAVYLCASRVRGRVAGLGETQYFGPGTRLLVL.

CDR3 sequence (DNA): TGCAGCGCAGTCCAGGGGCTCTCCTACGAGCAGTACTTC. Its translation is CSAVQGLSYEQYF. The chain is built from TRBV29-1 and TRBJ2-7; D may be TRBD1 (6 bases). V was pared by 7 bases and J by 0 bases, with 13 bases between. This CDR3 is built from 13 residues. Looked up from germline, CDR1 is SQVTM and CDR2 is ANQGSEA.

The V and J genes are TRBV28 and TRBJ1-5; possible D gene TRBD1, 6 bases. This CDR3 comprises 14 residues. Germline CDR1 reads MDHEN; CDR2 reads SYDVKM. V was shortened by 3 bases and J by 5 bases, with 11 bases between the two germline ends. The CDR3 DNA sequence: TGTGCCAGCAGTTTTTTCAGGGGCTATCAGCCCCAGCATTTT. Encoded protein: CASSFFRGYQPQHF.

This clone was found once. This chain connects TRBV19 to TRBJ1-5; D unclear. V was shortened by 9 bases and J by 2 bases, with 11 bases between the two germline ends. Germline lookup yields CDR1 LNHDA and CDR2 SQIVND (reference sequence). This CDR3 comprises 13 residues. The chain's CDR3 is CASSDRGNQPQHF. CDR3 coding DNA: TGTGCCAGCTCCGACCGGGGCAATCAGCCCCAGCATTTT. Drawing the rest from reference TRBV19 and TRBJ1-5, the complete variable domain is DGGITQSPKYLFRKEGQNVTLSCEQNLNHDAMYWYRQDPGQGLRLIYYSQIVNDFQKGDIAEGYSVSREKKESFPLTVTSAQKNPTAFYLCASSDRGNQPQHFGDGTRLSIL.

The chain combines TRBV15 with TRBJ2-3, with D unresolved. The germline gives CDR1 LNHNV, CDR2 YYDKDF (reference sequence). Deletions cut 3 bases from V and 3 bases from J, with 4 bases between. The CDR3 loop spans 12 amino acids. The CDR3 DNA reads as TGTGCCACCAGCAGCCCTACAGATACGCAGTATTTT. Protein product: CATSSPTDTQYF. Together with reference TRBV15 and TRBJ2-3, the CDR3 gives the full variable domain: DAMVIQNPRYQVTQFGKPVTLSCSQTLNHNVMYWYQQKSSQAPKLLFHYYDKDFNNEADTPDNFQSRRPNTSFCFLDIRSPGLGDTAMYLCATSSPTDTQYFGPGTRLTVL.

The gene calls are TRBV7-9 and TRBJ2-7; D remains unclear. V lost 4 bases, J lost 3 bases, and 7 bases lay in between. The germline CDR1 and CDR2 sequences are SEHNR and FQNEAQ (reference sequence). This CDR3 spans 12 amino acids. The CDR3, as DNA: TGTGCCAGCAGCTCTAAACTCTACGAGCAGTACTTC. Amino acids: CASSSKLYEQYF.

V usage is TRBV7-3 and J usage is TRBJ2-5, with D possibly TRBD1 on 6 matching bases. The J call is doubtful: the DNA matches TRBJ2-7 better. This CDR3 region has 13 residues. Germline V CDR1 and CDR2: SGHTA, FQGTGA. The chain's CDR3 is CASSLTGGYEQYF. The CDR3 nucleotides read TGTGCCAGCAGCTTAACAGGGGGCTACGAGCAGTACTTC.

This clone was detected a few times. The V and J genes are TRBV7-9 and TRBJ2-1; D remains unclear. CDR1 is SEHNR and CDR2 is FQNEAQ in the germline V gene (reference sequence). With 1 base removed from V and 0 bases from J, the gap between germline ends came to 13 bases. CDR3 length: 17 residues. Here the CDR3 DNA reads TGTGCCAGCAGCTTAGACGCCAGGTTATACTCCTACAATGAGCAGTTCTTC. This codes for CASSLDARLYSYNEQFF.

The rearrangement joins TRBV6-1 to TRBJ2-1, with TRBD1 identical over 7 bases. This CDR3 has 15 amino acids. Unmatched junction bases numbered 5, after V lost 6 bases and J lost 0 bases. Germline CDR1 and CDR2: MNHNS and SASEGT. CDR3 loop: CASRTGVSSYNEQFF. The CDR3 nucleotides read TGTGCCAGCAGAACAGGGGTAAGCTCCTACAATGAGCAGTTCTTC.

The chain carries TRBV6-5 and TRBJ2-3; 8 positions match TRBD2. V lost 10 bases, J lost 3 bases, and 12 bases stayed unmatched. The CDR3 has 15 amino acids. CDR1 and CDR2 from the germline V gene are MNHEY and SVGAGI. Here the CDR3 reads CATRSGGGITDTQYF. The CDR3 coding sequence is TGTGCCACCAGAAGCGGGGGAGGTATTACAGATACGCAGTATTTT.

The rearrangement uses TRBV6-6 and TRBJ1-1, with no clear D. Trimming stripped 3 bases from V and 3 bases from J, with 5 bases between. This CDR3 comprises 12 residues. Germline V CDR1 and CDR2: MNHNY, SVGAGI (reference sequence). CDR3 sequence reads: CASSYADTEAFF. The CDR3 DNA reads TGTGCCAGCAGTTATGCAGACACTGAAGCTTTCTTT.

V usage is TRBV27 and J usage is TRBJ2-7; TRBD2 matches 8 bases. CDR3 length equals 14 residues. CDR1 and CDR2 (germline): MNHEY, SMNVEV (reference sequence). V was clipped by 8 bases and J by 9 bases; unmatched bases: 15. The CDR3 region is CASGEGLVRYGQYF. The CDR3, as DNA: TGTGCCAGCGGGGAGGGACTAGTTCGGTATGGGCAGTACTTC.

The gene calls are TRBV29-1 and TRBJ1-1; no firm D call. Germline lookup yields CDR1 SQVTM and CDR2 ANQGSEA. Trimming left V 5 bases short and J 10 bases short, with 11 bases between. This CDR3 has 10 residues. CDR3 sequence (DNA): TGCAGCGTTTCCGAGGTTGTAGCTTTCTTT. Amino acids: CSVSEVVAFF.

This CDR3 reads CASSLRGTWDIQYF. The CDR3 DNA follows: TGTGCCAGCAGTTTAAGGGGGACGTGGGACATTCAGTACTTC. J is TRBJ2-4 and V is TRBV27, with D perhaps TRBD1 (6 bases). Germline V gene lookup returns CDR1 MNHEY and CDR2 SMNVEV (reference sequence). V gave up 2 bases and J gave up 8 bases, with 13 bases separating them. The CDR3 runs 14 residues.

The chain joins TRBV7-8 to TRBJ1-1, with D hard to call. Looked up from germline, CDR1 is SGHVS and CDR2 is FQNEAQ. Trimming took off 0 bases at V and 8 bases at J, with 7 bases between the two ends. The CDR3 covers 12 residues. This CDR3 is CASSLANKEAFF. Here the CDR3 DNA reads TGTGCCAGCAGCTTAGCTAACAAAGAAGCTTTCTTT.

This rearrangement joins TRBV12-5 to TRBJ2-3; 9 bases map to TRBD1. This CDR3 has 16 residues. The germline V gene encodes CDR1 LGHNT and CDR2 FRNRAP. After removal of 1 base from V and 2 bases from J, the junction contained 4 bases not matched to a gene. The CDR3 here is CASGLAQGAATDTQYF. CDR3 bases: TGTGCTAGTGGTTTGGCACAGGGGGCGGCCACAGATACGCAGTATTTT.

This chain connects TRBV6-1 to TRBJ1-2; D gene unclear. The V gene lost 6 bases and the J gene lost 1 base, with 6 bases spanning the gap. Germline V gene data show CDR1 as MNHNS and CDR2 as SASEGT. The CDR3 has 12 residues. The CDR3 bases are TGTGCCAGCAGGAGGGATAACTATGGCTACACCTTC. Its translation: CASRRDNYGYTF.

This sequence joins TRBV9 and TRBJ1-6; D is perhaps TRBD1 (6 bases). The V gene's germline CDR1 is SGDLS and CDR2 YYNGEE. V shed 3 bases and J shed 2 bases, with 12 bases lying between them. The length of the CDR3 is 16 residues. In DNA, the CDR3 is TGTGCCAGCAGCGAAACAACAGGGCCCTATAATTCACCCCTCCACTTT. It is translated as CASSETTGPYNSPLHF.

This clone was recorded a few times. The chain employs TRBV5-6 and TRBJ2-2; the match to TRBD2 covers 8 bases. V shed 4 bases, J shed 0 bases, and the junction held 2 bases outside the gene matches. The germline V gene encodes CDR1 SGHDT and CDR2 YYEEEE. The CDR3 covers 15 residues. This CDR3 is CASSEAGANTGELFF. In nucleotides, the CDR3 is TGTGCCAGCAGCGAAGCGGGAGCGAACACCGGGGAGCTGTTTTTT.

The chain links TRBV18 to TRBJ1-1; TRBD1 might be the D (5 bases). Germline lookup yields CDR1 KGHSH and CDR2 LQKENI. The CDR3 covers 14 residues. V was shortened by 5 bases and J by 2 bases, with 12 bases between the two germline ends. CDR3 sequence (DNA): TGTGCCAGCTCATCACGACAGACCAACACTGAAGCTTTCTTT. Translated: CASSSRQTNTEAFF.

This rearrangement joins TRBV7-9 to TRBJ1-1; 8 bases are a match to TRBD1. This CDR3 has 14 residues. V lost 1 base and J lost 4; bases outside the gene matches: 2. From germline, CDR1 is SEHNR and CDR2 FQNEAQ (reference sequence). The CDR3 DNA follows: TGTGCCAGCAGCTTAGTTACAGGGGGCACTGAAGCTTTCTTT. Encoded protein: CASSLVTGGTEAFF.

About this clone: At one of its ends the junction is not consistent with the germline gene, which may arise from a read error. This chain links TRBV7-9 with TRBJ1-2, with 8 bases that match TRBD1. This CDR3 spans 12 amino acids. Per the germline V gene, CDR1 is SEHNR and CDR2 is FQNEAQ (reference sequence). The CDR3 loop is CSSSQTGDGYTF. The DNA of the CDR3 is TGTTCCAGCAGCCAGACAGGGGATGGCTACACCTTC.

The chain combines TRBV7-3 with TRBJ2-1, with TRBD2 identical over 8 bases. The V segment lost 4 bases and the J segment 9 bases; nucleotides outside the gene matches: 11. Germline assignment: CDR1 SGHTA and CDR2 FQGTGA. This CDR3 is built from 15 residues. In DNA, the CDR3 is TGTGCCAGCAGCTCCTTTAACACTCGGGAGGGTGAGCAGTTCTTC. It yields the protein CASSSFNTREGEQFF.